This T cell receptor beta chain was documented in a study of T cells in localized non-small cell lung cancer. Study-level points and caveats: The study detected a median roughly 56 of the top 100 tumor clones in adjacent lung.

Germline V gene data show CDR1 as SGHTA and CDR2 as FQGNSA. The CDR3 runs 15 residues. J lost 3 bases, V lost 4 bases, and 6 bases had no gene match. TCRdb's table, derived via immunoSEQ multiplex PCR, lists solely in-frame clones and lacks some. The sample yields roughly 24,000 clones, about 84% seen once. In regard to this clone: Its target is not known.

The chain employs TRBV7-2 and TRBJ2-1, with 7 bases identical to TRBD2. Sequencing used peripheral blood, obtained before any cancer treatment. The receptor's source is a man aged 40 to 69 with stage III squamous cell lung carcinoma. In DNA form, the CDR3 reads TGTGCCAGCAGCTCCACCGGGACTAACTACAATGAGCAGTTCTTC. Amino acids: CASSSTGTNYNEQFF. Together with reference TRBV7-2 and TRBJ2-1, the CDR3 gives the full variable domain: GAGVSQSPSNKVTEKGKDVELRCDPISGHTALYWYRQSLGQGLEFLIYFQGNSAPDKSGLPSDRFSAERTGGSVSTLTIQRTQQEDSAVYLCASSSTGTNYNEQFFGPGTRLTVL.